This T cell receptor beta chain originates from a study of immune evolution from preneoplasia to lung adenocarcinoma. General study findings and limits: Normal lung had the highest top T cell clone frequencies. Compared with EGFR-mutant or double wild-type lesions, KRAS-mutant nodules were more clonal.

Between the mid-2010s and the late 2010s, patients underwent resection in Japan or China. Profiled with immunoSEQ multiplex PCR; TCRdb holds only in-frame clones, not every one. Altogether over 6,000 clones are present, roughly 84% being singletons, with the ten largest covering under 3.5%. Notes on this clone: Its antigen is unidentified.

Trimming shortened V by 0 bases and J by 0 bases, and 9 bases separated the two germline ends. The CDR3 runs 15 residues. CDR1 is MNHEY and CDR2 is SVGAGI in the germline V gene. Sequencing used FFPE minimally invasive lung adenocarcinoma tissue. This clonotype was sampled from a person aged 65-85 years with lung adenocarcinoma. The chain recombines TRBV6-5 with TRBJ2-7; no reliable D call. CDR3 nucleotide sequence: TGTGCCAGCAGTTACTCGATAAGTAGCTCCTACGAGCAGTACTTC. It specifies CASSYSISSSYEQYF.